Listed here is a single T cell receptor (beta chain). The entry originates in a study of blood T cell repertoires in COVID-19. The overall study: Acute and convalescent COVID-19 specimens originated in the United States, Italy and Spain. Sample material is recorded as cDNA or gDNA derived from T cells, B-cell-depleted T cells, or PBMCs.

Patients of the Seattle cohort, enrolled during active infection, were followed longitudinally. The V gene end was trimmed by 10 bases and the J gene end by 0 bases; junction bases not matched to a gene: 10. CDR1 and CDR2 from the germline V gene are SGHTA and FQGTGA. There are 15 residues in the CDR3. Per the original data handling: Estimation of nucleated cell counts relied on the amplification of reference gene primers. The assay was immunoSEQ multiplex PCR, and TCRdb's table has in-frame clones only and misses some. Clone size and the V and J calls come from that table; the DNA yielded D and trimming. Here the sample spans roughly 250,000 clones, approximately 85% being singletons.

The sample consisted of peripheral blood. The V gene is TRBV7-3, the J gene TRBJ2-5; 8 bases match TRBD2. The TCR originated in a human donor with COVID-19, enrolled during active disease. The donor label of this sample is uncertain. CDR3 region: CATHLGLAHQETQYF. For the CDR3, the DNA is TGTGCCACCCACCTAGGACTAGCTCACCAAGAGACCCAGTACTTC.